The text below deals with one TCR beta chain. What it binds is unknown. The germline CDR1 and CDR2 sequences are PRHDT and FYEKMQ (reference sequence). The CDR3 is 15 amino acids. V was pared by 4 bases and J by 8 bases, with 5 bases of the junction left unmatched. The assay was immunoSEQ multiplex PCR, and TCRdb's table has in-frame clones only and misses some. The sample carries more than 90,000 clones, about 91% recorded once. These data originate in a study of radiotherapy plus CTLA-4 blockade in lung cancer. Findings and limits, study-wide: Expansion in blood of tumor-derived TCR clones was seen after radiotherapy plus ipilimumab.

The rearrangement uses TRBV13 and TRBJ2-1; 13 bases fit TRBD2. The source of this sequence is a human donor with non-small cell lung cancer that progressed on radiotherapy plus ipilimumab. This specimen was peripheral blood, taken from a patient treated with radiotherapy plus ipilimumab. The CDR3 DNA follows: TGTGCCAGCAGCTCCGGACTAGCGGGAGTTGATGAGCAGTTCTTC. Protein sequence: CASSSGLAGVDEQFF.